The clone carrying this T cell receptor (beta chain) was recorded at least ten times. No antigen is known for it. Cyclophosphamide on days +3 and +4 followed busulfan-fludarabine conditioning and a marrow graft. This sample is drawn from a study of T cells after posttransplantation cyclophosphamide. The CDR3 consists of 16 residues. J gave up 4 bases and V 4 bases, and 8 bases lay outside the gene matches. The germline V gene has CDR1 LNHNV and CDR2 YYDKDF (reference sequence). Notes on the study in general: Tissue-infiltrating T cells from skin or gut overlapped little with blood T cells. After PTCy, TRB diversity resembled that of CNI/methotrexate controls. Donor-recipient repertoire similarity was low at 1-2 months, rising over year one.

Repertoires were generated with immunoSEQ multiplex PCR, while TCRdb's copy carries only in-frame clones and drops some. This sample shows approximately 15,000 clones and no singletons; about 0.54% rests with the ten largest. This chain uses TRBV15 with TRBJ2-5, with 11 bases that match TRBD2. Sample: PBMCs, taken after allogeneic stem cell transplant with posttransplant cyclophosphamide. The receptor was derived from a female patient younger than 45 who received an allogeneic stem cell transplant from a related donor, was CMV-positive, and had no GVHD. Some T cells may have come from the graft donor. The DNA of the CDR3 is TGTGCCACCAGCAAACCGAGCGGGACTAGCGGAGAGACCCAGTACTTC. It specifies CATSKPSGTSGETQYF.